The 27 T cell receptor beta chains below were found in one sample sequenced in a study of T cells in Graves' hyperthyroidism and ophthalmopathy. Using RNA transcripts as the source, TCR beta CDR3 regions were amplified. HTBI primers were used for first-round RT-PCR of the TCR CDR3. TCRdb reprocessed the multiplex PCR reads with MiXCR, giving one entry per CDR3 protein. The sample shows 600,000 to 650,000 distinct CDR3 sequences, about 20% of them seen only once. What was sequenced was blood. Receptors originate from a man aged 30 to 39 with Graves' ophthalmopathy.

Only a few counts were recorded for this clonotype. The rearrangement joins TRBV7-9 to TRBJ2-7, with 10 bases identical to TRBD2. Germline loops: CDR1 SEHNR, CDR2 FQNEAQ (reference sequence). J lost 2 bases, V lost 1 base, and 11 bases had no gene match. The CDR3 covers 18 residues. This chain's CDR3 is CASSLGVWTSGHTYEQYF. In DNA, the CDR3 is TGTGCCAGCAGCTTAGGGGTGTGGACTAGCGGTCACACCTACGAGCAGTACTTC.

The chain joins TRBV28 to TRBJ1-2; no clear D. Germline lookup yields CDR1 MDHEN and CDR2 SYDVKM. The CDR3 covers 12 residues. V was trimmed by 4 bases and J by 7 bases, leaving 10 bases between them. CDR3 sequence: CASSYRTGGYTF. CDR3 in DNA: TGTGCCAGCAGTTACCGGACGGGTGGCTACACCTTC.

This clonotype showed up just a few times. V and J are TRBV7-2 and TRBJ2-3; 11 bases agree with TRBD2. The CDR3 length is 13 residues. V dropped 5 bases and J dropped 9; count of bases not matched to a gene: 4. Germline-derived CDR1 and CDR2 are SGHTA and FQGNSA. As DNA, the CDR3 is TGTGCCAGCAGCCAACGACTAGCGGGAACGCAGTATTTT. It is translated as CASSQRLAGTQYF.

The genes are TRBV13 and TRBJ2-1, with TRBD1 matching over 7 bases. Germline V gene lookup returns CDR1 PRHDT and CDR2 FYEKMQ (reference sequence). The CDR3 is made up of 15 amino acids. V was clipped by 3 bases and J by 4 bases; unmatched bases: 6. CDR3 protein: CASSLTGSGYNEQFF. The CDR3 coding sequence is TGTGCCAGCAGCTTGACAGGGAGTGGGTACAATGAGCAGTTCTTC.

This clonotype has only a few counts. The V gene is TRBV6-1, the J gene TRBJ2-7; 9 nucleotides match TRBD2. The length of the CDR3 is 14 residues. The germline gives CDR1 MNHNS, CDR2 SASEGT. V lost 6 bases to trimming and J lost 5 bases; unmatched junction nucleotides: 8. CDR3 DNA: TGTGCCAGCAGGGATAGCGGGAGAAAGAACGAGCAGTACTTC. Its translation: CASRDSGRKNEQYF.

This clonotype was detected many times. The chain recombines TRBV7-8 with TRBJ2-1, with TRBD2 matching 9 bases. V lost 5 bases to trimming and J lost 4 bases; unmatched junction nucleotides: 9. The CDR3 runs 16 residues. Looked up from germline, CDR1 is SGHVS and CDR2 is FQNEAQ. As DNA, the CDR3 is TGTGCCAGCAGCCCACTCGCGGGAGGGCGGTACAATGAGCAGTTCTTC. Its translation is CASSPLAGGRYNEQFF. The variable domain in full, with the rest retrieved from reference TRBV7-8 and TRBJ2-1, is GAGVSQSPRYKVAKRGQDVALRCDPISGHVSLFWYQQALGQGPEFLTYFQNEAQLDKSGLPSDRFFAERPEGSVSTLKIQRTQQEDSAVYLCASSPLAGGRYNEQFFGPGTRLTVL.

Ten or more counts support this clonotype. The chain carries TRBV28 and TRBJ1-3; D is undetermined. Germline CDR1 and CDR2: MDHEN and SYDVKM. CDR3 length equals 15 residues. The V gene lost 4 bases and the J gene lost 3 bases, with 13 bases spanning the gap. CDR3 DNA sequence: TGTGCCAGCAGTTCTTTGGGAGAAGGTGGAAACACCATATATTTT. This codes for CASSSLGEGGNTIYF.

This clonotype was picked up many times. The gene calls are TRBV12-3 or TRBV12-4 and TRBJ2-3; the match to TRBD1 covers 9 bases. The CDR3 is made up of 17 amino acids. Losses at the gene ends were 3 bases for V and 4 bases for J; bases not matched to a gene: 11. The CDR3 sequence: CASSFLSRTGVADTQYF. Here the CDR3 DNA reads TGTGCCAGCAGTTTTTTATCGAGGACAGGGGTAGCAGATACGCAGTATTTT.

This chain links TRBV10-3 with TRBJ2-2, with 7 bases lining up with TRBD1. Germline-derived CDR1 and CDR2 are ENHRY and SYGVKD. The CDR3 consists of 12 residues. In DNA, the CDR3 is TGTGCAGGGGGCAAGTACACCGGGGAGCTGTTTTTT. Translated, it gives CAGGKYTGELFF.

In its sample, this clonotype was seen a few times. The chain carries TRBV7-9 and TRBJ2-2; 8 bases agree with TRBD2. CDR1 and CDR2 from the germline V gene are SEHNR and FQNEAQ (reference sequence). J was trimmed by 5 bases and V by 5 bases; bases with no gene match: 13. The CDR3 spans 17 residues. The CDR3 here is CASSATPGLASTGELFF. In DNA, the CDR3 is TGTGCCAGCAGCGCGACTCCCGGACTAGCTTCTACCGGGGAGCTGTTTTTT.

This clonotype came up a few times. The V call is TRBV6-2 or TRBV6-3, the J call TRBJ2-7; 10 nucleotides agree with TRBD1. Germline loops: CDR1 MNHEY, CDR2 SVGEGT. This CDR3 has 17 residues. With 0 bases clipped from V and 2 bases from J, the junction kept 7 bases outside the gene matches. CDR3 region: CASSYSRDRGSAYEQYF. In nucleotides, the CDR3 is TGTGCCAGCAGTTACTCCCGGGACAGGGGATCCGCCTACGAGCAGTACTTC.

This clonotype was seen only a few times. This chain connects TRBV2 to TRBJ2-1; D is perhaps TRBD1 (5 bases). The V end lost 2 bases, the J end lost 3 bases, and 11 bases lay between the germline ends. The CDR3 consists of 15 residues. CDR1 and CDR2 from the germline V gene are SNHLY and FYNNEI. The CDR3 loop reads CASSEPETVYNEQFF. CDR3 sequence (DNA): TGTGCCAGCAGTGAACCGGAGACAGTCTACAATGAGCAGTTCTTC.

This clonotype was seen at least ten times. The chain uses TRBV11-2 and TRBJ1-2; D gene uncertain. The CDR3 length is 15 residues. The V gene's germline CDR1 is SGHAT and CDR2 FQNNGV. V lost 0 bases, J lost 3 bases, and 11 bases lay in between. CDR3 loop: CASSLEIGRDYGYTF. The CDR3 DNA reads TGTGCCAGCAGCTTAGAAATAGGGCGGGACTATGGCTACACCTTC. Based on the CDR3 plus reference TRBV11-2 and TRBJ1-2, the full variable domain is EAGVAQSPRYKIIEKRQSVAFWCNPISGHATLYWYQQILGQGPKLLIQFQNNGVVDDSQLPKDRFSAERLKGVDSTLKIQPAKLEDSAVYLCASSLEIGRDYGYTFGSGTRLTVV.

This clonotype was recorded at least ten times. This chain joins TRBV11-1 and TRBJ2-1, with 10 bases aligning to TRBD1. Germline V CDR1 and CDR2: SGHAT, FQDESV (reference sequence). The CDR3 runs to 15 residues. V shed 10 bases, J shed 1 base, and the junction held 7 bases outside the gene matches. CDR3: CATGPGQGSYNEQFF. In DNA form, the CDR3 reads TGTGCCACCGGGCCGGGACAGGGGTCCTACAATGAGCAGTTCTTC. Using reference TRBV11-1 and TRBJ2-1 for the parts outside the CDR3, the full variable domain is EAEVAQSPRYKITEKSQAVAFWCDPISGHATLYWYRQILGQGPELLVQFQDESVVDDSQLPKDRFSAERLKGVDSTLKIQPAELGDSAMYLCATGPGQGSYNEQFFGPGTRLTVL.

This clonotype came up a few times. The chain employs TRBV28 and TRBJ1-5, with D uncertain. Germline V gene sequence: CDR1 MDHEN, CDR2 SYDVKM. This CDR3 comprises 14 residues. V lost 6 bases to trimming and J lost 0 bases, with 9 bases between them. CDR3 residues: CASRTQISNQPQHF. CDR3 DNA sequence: TGTGCCAGCAGAACACAGATTAGCAATCAGCCCCAGCATTTT.

This clonotype was observed many times. The chain is built from TRBV10-3 and TRBJ1-5; D uncertain. V shed 4 bases and J shed 6 bases, with 10 bases lying between them. Germline-derived CDR1 and CDR2 are ENHRY and SYGVKD. CDR3 size: 13 residues. This CDR3 reads CAISGDGGQPQHF. The CDR3 DNA reads TGTGCCATCAGTGGGGATGGCGGTCAGCCCCAGCATTTT.

This clonotype was counted many times. The chain couples TRBV20-1 to TRBJ1-1; D is unclear. Germline lookup yields CDR1 DFQATT and CDR2 SNEGSKA (reference sequence). Trimming removed 3 bases from V and 4 bases from J, with 6 bases in between. The CDR3 loop spans 11 amino acids. The CDR3 coding sequence is TGCAGTGCTAGCCCCCTCACTGAAGCTTTCTTT. Translated: CSASPLTEAFF.

This clonotype was found many times. The chain recombines TRBV3-1 with TRBJ1-1; the D is unclear. The V and J ends lost 1 base and 3 bases respectively, with 3 bases between them. The germline CDR1 and CDR2 sequences are LGHDT and YNNKEL (reference sequence). The CDR3 runs 12 residues. The CDR3 DNA sequence: TGTGCCAGCAGCCAAGGGGACACTGAAGCTTTCTTT. It encodes CASSQGDTEAFF.

The chain employs TRBV7-3 and TRBJ1-1; D not resolved. CDR3 length equals 13 residues. Germline-derived CDR1 and CDR2 are SGHTA and FQGTGA. V dropped 3 bases and J dropped 3 bases, with 8 bases sitting between them. CDR3 region: CASSFRRDTEAFF. In DNA, the CDR3 is TGTGCCAGCAGCTTTAGACGGGACACTGAAGCTTTCTTT.

This sequence joins TRBV28 and TRBJ1-1; D is perhaps TRBD1 (5 bases). V shed 7 bases and J shed 3 bases, with 12 bases lying between them. Germline CDR1 is MDHEN and CDR2 is SYDVKM. The CDR3 length is 13 residues. CDR3 amino acids: CASTGGGDTEAFF. For the CDR3, the DNA is TGTGCCAGCACCGGGGGGGGAGACACTGAAGCTTTCTTT.

This clonotype appeared a few times. The DNA of the CDR3 is TGTGCCACAGGGACGGGAAATTCACCCCTCCACTTT. This sequence encodes CATGTGNSPLHF. The J gene is TRBJ1-6, the V gene TRBV28, with D possibly being TRBD1 (5 bases). CDR3 size: 12 residues. The germline V and J ends were trimmed by 10 bases and 7 bases, with 11 bases remaining between them. Germline values: CDR1 MDHEN, CDR2 SYDVKM.

This clonotype was counted once. The J gene is TRBJ2-6, the V gene TRBV19; 9 bases fit TRBD1. Germline-derived CDR1 and CDR2 are LNHDA and SQIVND (reference sequence). CDR3 size: 20 residues. J was trimmed by 1 base and V by 1 base; bases with no gene match: 11. CDR3 DNA: TGTGCCAGTAGTATAGGGGACAGGGCCCCGACTCTTTCTGGGGCCAACGTCCTGACTTTC. Protein: CASSIGDRAPTLSGANVLTF.

Only a few counts were recorded for this clonotype. V and J are TRBV18 and TRBJ1-4; 7 bases are shared with TRBD1. Germline CDR1 KGHSH, CDR2 LQKENI. The CDR3 is made up of 14 amino acids. The V and J ends lost 4 bases and 7 bases, in that order; junction bases with no gene match: 6. The DNA of the CDR3 is TGTGCCAGCTCACGCGGAGGGACAGCTGAAAAACTGTTTTTT. Its protein product is CASSRGGTAEKLFF. The entire variable domain, with the rest obtained from reference TRBV18 and TRBJ1-4, is as follows: NAGVMQNPRHLVRRRGQEARLRCSPMKGHSHVYWYRQLPEEGLKFMVYLQKENIIDESGMPKERFSAEFPKEGPSILRIQQVVRGDSAAYFCASSRGGTAEKLFFGSGTQLSVL.

The chain recombines TRBV4-1 with TRBJ2-1; maybe TRBD1 (5 bases). The V gene's germline CDR1 is MGHRA and CDR2 YSYEKL. V lost 3 bases, J lost 3 bases, and 6 bases lay in between. The CDR3 has 13 residues. The CDR3 loop reads CASSQTDYNEQFF. CDR3 sequence (DNA): TGCGCCAGCAGCCAGACAGACTACAATGAGCAGTTCTTC.

This clonotype was picked up many times. The chain carries TRBV28 and TRBJ2-3; 7 nucleotides align to TRBD2. Unmatched junction bases numbered 12, after V lost 5 bases and J lost 4 bases. Germline values: CDR1 MDHEN, CDR2 SYDVKM. This CDR3 spans 16 amino acids. CDR3 sequence: CASSALVRELSDTQYF. CDR3 sequence (DNA): TGTGCCAGCAGTGCCCTTGTGCGGGAGTTATCAGATACGCAGTATTTT.

This chain connects TRBV20-1 to TRBJ2-5; possible D gene TRBD2, 6 bases. The CDR3 spans 14 residues. V gave up 5 bases and J gave up 5 bases, with 18 bases separating them. Looked up from germline, CDR1 is DFQATT and CDR2 is SNEGSKA (reference sequence). Written as DNA, the CDR3 is TGCAGTGCTGGTGGCTGGCAGGCGGGGGAGACCCAGTACTTC. Amino acids: CSAGGWQAGETQYF.

This clonotype was recorded many times. The chain uses TRBV28 and TRBJ2-3; no firm D call. Germline V gene sequence: CDR1 MDHEN, CDR2 SYDVKM. This CDR3 is 12 amino acids long. V was pared by 3 bases and J by 7 bases, with 8 bases between. The CDR3 DNA reads TGTGCCAGCAGTTTGGAGTTTCATACGCAGTATTTT. This translates into CASSLEFHTQYF.